The next 26 T cell receptor beta chains were all read from a single sample in a study of blood T cell repertoires in COVID-19. TCRdb's table, derived via immunoSEQ multiplex PCR, lists solely in-frame clones and lacks some. Altogether 95,000 to 150,000 clones are present, 80% being singletons, with the ten largest covering more than 15%. Input material: peripheral blood. The receptors here all came from a man aged 60 to 75 with active or convalescent COVID-19.

This chain connects TRBV20-1 to TRBJ1-1; 11 bases match TRBD1. Germline-derived CDR1 and CDR2 are DFQATT and SNEGSKA (reference sequence). The CDR3 extends over 14 amino acids. The junction had 3 bases not matched to a gene; V was cut back by 3 bases and J by 3 bases. CDR3 amino acids: CSASGQGADTEAFF. The CDR3 DNA is TGCAGTGCTAGTGGACAGGGGGCTGACACTGAAGCTTTCTTT.

V is TRBV5-1 and J is TRBJ2-3; TRBD2 agrees at 7 bases. Germline V gene sequence: CDR1 SGHRS, CDR2 YFSETQ. The CDR3 totals 14 residues. Unmatched junction bases numbered 0, after V lost 2 bases and J lost 0 bases. CDR3 DNA: TGCGCCAGCAGCTTTAGCGGGAGCACAGATACGCAGTATTTT. It codes for CASSFSGSTDTQYF. The entire variable domain, with the rest obtained from reference TRBV5-1 and TRBJ2-3, is as follows: KAGVTQTPRYLIKTRGQQVTLSCSPISGHRSVSWYQQTPGQGLQFLFEYFSETQRNKGNFPGRFSGRQFSNSRSEMNVSTLELGDSALYLCASSFSGSTDTQYFGPGTRLTVL.

This clone has a single count. The chain recombines TRBV5-5 with TRBJ2-2; no clear D. V gave up 7 bases and J gave up 3 bases, with 7 bases separating them. Germline CDR1 and CDR2: SGHKS and YYEKEE (reference sequence). The CDR3 length is 12 residues. The CDR3 DNA reads as TGTGCCAGCGCAACTGACACCGGGGAGCTGTTTTTT. Amino acid sequence: CASATDTGELFF. Complete variable domain (other parts from reference TRBV5-5 and TRBJ2-2): DAGVTQSPTHLIKTRGQQVTLRCSPISGHKSVSWYQQVLGQGPQFIFQYYEKEERGRGNFPDRFSARQFPNYSSELNVNALLLGDSALYLCASATDTGELFFGEGSRLTVL.

This clone was recorded once. The rearrangement links TRBV7-2 to TRBJ2-1, with 15 positions matching TRBD2. Germline loops: CDR1 SGHTA, CDR2 FQGNSA. The CDR3 runs 18 residues. The junction had 16 bases not matched to a gene; V was cut back by 9 bases and J by 7 bases. CDR3 sequence (DNA): TGTGCCAGTTCTGTTAGCCCCGGACTAGCGGGAGGGAAGAATGAGCAGTTCTTC. As protein: CASSVSPGLAGGKNEQFF.

The chain recombines TRBV28 with TRBJ2-7; D is unresolved. The CDR3 extends over 15 amino acids. The germline V gene encodes CDR1 MDHEN and CDR2 SYDVKM. With 5 bases removed from V and 1 base from J, the gap between germline ends came to 15 bases. The CDR3 loop reads CASSRIRIESYEQYF. Written as DNA, the CDR3 is TGTGCCAGCAGTCGTATCAGGATCGAGTCCTACGAGCAGTACTTC.

This chain uses TRBV2 with TRBJ2-7; tentative D call: TRBD1 (6 bases). This CDR3 is built from 14 residues. CDR1 is SNHLY and CDR2 is FYNNEI in the germline V gene. V gave up 3 bases and J gave up 5 bases, with 14 bases separating them. DNA for the CDR3: TGTGCCAGCAGTGAGGTTACCGAGGGGGACGAGCAGTACTTC. Translation: CASSEVTEGDEQYF.

The chain uses TRBV7-3 and TRBJ2-1; D might be TRBD2 (6 bases). V dropped 5 bases and J dropped 7 bases, with 21 bases sitting between them. Per germline, CDR1 SGHTA and CDR2 FQGTGA. This CDR3 contains 16 residues. CDR3 nucleotide sequence: TGTGCCAGCAGCCAATTGGGCGGGTCGGCGGGAAATGAGCAGTTCTTC. Translation gives CASSQLGGSAGNEQFF.

The table lists this clone with a count of one. The genes are TRBV27 and TRBJ2-7; 12 nucleotides agree with TRBD2. This CDR3 comprises 14 residues. Trimming at V came to 6 bases and at J to 6 bases, leaving 6 bases not matched to a gene. The germline gives CDR1 MNHEY, CDR2 SMNVEV (reference sequence). Written as DNA, the CDR3 is TGTGCCAGCAGGACTAGCGGGAGAGTGGGCGAGCAGTACTTC. This codes for CASRTSGRVGEQYF.

The J gene is TRBJ2-7, the V gene TRBV7-2; 9 bases match TRBD1. CDR3 length: 13 residues. The trim removed 5 bases at V and 3 bases at J, leaving 2 bases unmatched. CDR1 SGHTA and CDR2 FQGNSA come from the germline V gene. As DNA, the CDR3 is TGTGCCAGCAGCCGGGACAGGGACTACGAGCAGTACTTC. Translating gives CASSRDRDYEQYF.

The rearrangement uses TRBV7-2 and TRBJ2-3; possibly TRBD1 for D (6 bases). Germline V gives CDR1 SGHTA, CDR2 FQGNSA. The CDR3 loop spans 13 amino acids. V gave up 5 bases and J gave up 3 bases, with 9 bases separating them. In nucleotides, the CDR3 is TGTGCCAGCAGCACCACAGGGACAGATACGCAGTATTTT. It codes for CASSTTGTDTQYF. The complete variable domain, with remaining parts taken from reference TRBV7-2 and TRBJ2-3, reads GAGVSQSPSNKVTEKGKDVELRCDPISGHTALYWYRQSLGQGLEFLIYFQGNSAPDKSGLPSDRFSAERTGGSVSTLTIQRTQQEDSAVYLCASSTTGTDTQYFGPGTRLTVL.

For the CDR3, the DNA is TGTGCCAGCACCATGACAGGGGGCGTTACCGCTCGTGAAAAACTGTTTTTT. This sequence encodes CASTMTGGVTAREKLFF. This chain links TRBV11-2 with TRBJ1-4, with 10 bases matching TRBD1. After removal of 7 bases from V and 7 bases from J, the junction contained 15 bases not matched to a gene. The length of the CDR3 is 17 residues. Germline lookup yields CDR1 SGHAT and CDR2 FQNNGV.

The chain's CDR3 is CASIGRSGENTGELFF. CDR3 bases: TGTGCCAGCATTGGTCGGAGCGGGGAGAACACCGGGGAGCTGTTTTTT. The V and J genes are TRBV2 and TRBJ2-2; TRBD2 aligns across 7 bases. The CDR3 has 16 residues. The V and J ends lost 7 bases and 1 base, in that order; junction bases with no gene match: 9. From germline, CDR1 is SNHLY and CDR2 FYNNEI.

This rearrangement joins TRBV4-2 to TRBJ1-1; 9 nucleotides match TRBD1. Losses at the gene ends were 3 bases for V and 4 bases for J; bases not matched to a gene: 6. The CDR3 length is 15 residues. Per the germline V gene, CDR1 is LGHNA and CDR2 is YNFKEQ. CDR3 residues: CASSQTLTGGTEAFF. CDR3 DNA sequence: TGTGCCAGCAGCCAGACGTTGACAGGGGGCACTGAAGCTTTCTTT.

The chain links TRBV5-1 to TRBJ2-5; unclear D gene. V was pared by 4 bases and J by 2 bases, with 6 bases between. Germline values: CDR1 SGHRS, CDR2 YFSETQ. The CDR3 has 12 residues. The CDR3 here is CASSLSQETQYF. CDR3 DNA sequence: TGCGCCAGCAGCCTCTCTCAAGAGACCCAGTACTTC. Combining the CDR3 with reference TRBV5-1 and TRBJ2-5 gives the whole variable domain KAGVTQTPRYLIKTRGQQVTLSCSPISGHRSVSWYQQTPGQGLQFLFEYFSETQRNKGNFPGRFSGRQFSNSRSEMNVSTLELGDSALYLCASSLSQETQYFGPGTRLLVL.

This clone was picked up one time. Here the CDR3 DNA reads TGTGCCAGCCCCCCGTCTTACTTC. Translation: CASPPSYF. The chain employs TRBV27 and TRBJ2-7; the D is unclear. The CDR3 length is 8 residues. V was clipped by 8 bases and J by 13 bases, with 9 bases between them. Germline loops: CDR1 MNHEY, CDR2 SMNVEV (reference sequence).

J is TRBJ2-2 and V is TRBV9, with D hard to call. V shed 0 bases and J shed 5 bases, with 5 bases lying between them. This CDR3 region has 13 residues. CDR1 is SGDLS and CDR2 is YYNGEE in the germline V gene. CDR3 coding DNA: TGTGCCAGCAGCGTAGGACTTACCGGGGAGCTGTTTTTT. It specifies CASSVGLTGELFF. The complete variable domain, with remaining parts taken from reference TRBV9 and TRBJ2-2, reads DSGVTQTPKHLITATGQRVTLRCSPRSGDLSVYWYQQSLDQGLQFLIQYYNGEERAKGNILERFSAQQFPDLHSELNLSSLELGDSALYFCASSVGLTGELFFGEGSRLTVL.

The CDR3 bases are TGTGCCAGCAGCGTATCGGGGCAGCCCCAGCATTTT. Its translation is CASSVSGQPQHF. V is TRBV7-2 and J is TRBJ1-5, with D hard to call. V lost 5 bases and J lost 7, with 9 bases in between. The germline V gene has CDR1 SGHTA and CDR2 FQGNSA. The CDR3 covers 12 residues.

This rearrangement joins TRBV5-1 to TRBJ2-1, with TRBD2 matching over 8 bases. The CDR3 has 19 amino acids. The ends lost 3 bases at V and 0 bases at J; junction bases unmatched: 14. Per germline, CDR1 SGHRS and CDR2 YFSETQ. DNA of the CDR3: TGCGCCAGCAGCTCCTACGGTAGCGGGGCGCAGAACTCCTACAATGAGCAGTTCTTC. Translation gives CASSSYGSGAQNSYNEQFF.

This clone was recorded a few times. J is TRBJ2-1 and V is TRBV6-1; TRBD2 matches at 10 bases. The length of the CDR3 is 14 residues. In germline, CDR1 is MNHNS, CDR2 SASEGT. The ends lost 2 bases at V and 10 bases at J; junction bases unmatched: 5. DNA of the CDR3: TGTGCCAGCAGTGAAAGCGGGAGGGGTGGAGAGCAGTTCTTC. Its protein is CASSESGRGGEQFF.

This clone was counted only a few times. The V call is TRBV4-1, the J call TRBJ2-7; 8 positions agree with TRBD2. After removal of 1 base from V and 5 bases from J, the junction contained 7 bases not matched to a gene. This CDR3 has 15 residues. The germline gives CDR1 MGHRA, CDR2 YSYEKL. The CDR3 sequence is CASSQVRGAGDEQYF. In DNA, the CDR3 is TGCGCCAGCAGCCAAGTGCGGGGGGCGGGGGACGAGCAGTACTTC.

The J gene is TRBJ2-1, the V gene TRBV11-2, with 9 nucleotides matching TRBD2. Trimming cost V 5 bases and J 6 bases; bases outside gene matches: 5. Germline CDR1 reads SGHAT; CDR2 reads FQNNGV. This CDR3 is 14 amino acids long. CDR3 DNA: TGTGCCAGCAGCCCTCTAGCGGGACGCAATGAGCAGTTCTTC. Encoded protein: CASSPLAGRNEQFF. Using reference TRBV11-2 and TRBJ2-1 for the parts outside the CDR3, the full variable domain is EAGVAQSPRYKIIEKRQSVAFWCNPISGHATLYWYQQILGQGPKLLIQFQNNGVVDDSQLPKDRFSAERLKGVDSTLKIQPAKLEDSAVYLCASSPLAGRNEQFFGPGTRLTVL.

This chain uses TRBV6-2 or TRBV6-3 with TRBJ2-7; the match to TRBD2 covers 11 bases. Germline V gives CDR1 MNHEY, CDR2 SVGEGT. The CDR3 consists of 16 residues. V trimming: 5 bases; J trimming: 3 bases; junction bases outside the gene matches: 9. The DNA for the CDR3 is TGTGCCAGCAGTCTAGACACTAGCGGGAGAGTCTACGAGCAGTACTTC. The encoded protein is CASSLDTSGRVYEQYF.

For the CDR3, the DNA is TGTGCCACAGAGGGACAGGACTCCTACAATGAGCAGTTCTTC. Amino acids: CATEGQDSYNEQFF. This chain connects TRBV28 to TRBJ2-1; TRBD1 agrees at 8 bases. The V segment lost 10 bases and the J segment 0 bases; nucleotides outside the gene matches: 5. The CDR3 is 14 amino acids. Germline lookup yields CDR1 MDHEN and CDR2 SYDVKM.

The chain uses TRBV7-2 and TRBJ2-5; D might be TRBD1 (5 bases). Trimming removed 0 bases at V and 5 bases at J, with 13 bases between. Germline V CDR1 and CDR2: SGHTA, FQGNSA. This CDR3 comprises 15 residues. Written as DNA, the CDR3 is TGTGCCAGCAGCTTAGCGCTCCAGGGTGGGGAGACCCAGTACTTC. Its translation is CASSLALQGGETQYF.

The rearrangement links TRBV4-3 to TRBJ2-4; 9 bases are shared with TRBD1. CDR3 length: 14 amino acids. J was trimmed by 7 bases and V by 1 base; bases with no gene match: 2. In germline, CDR1 is LGHNA, CDR2 YSLEER. CDR3 protein: CASSQGGTGNIQYF. CDR3 in DNA: TGCGCCAGCAGCCAAGGGGGGACAGGGAACATTCAGTACTTC.

The chain links TRBV7-9 to TRBJ2-6, with 8 bases that match TRBD1. CDR3 size: 19 residues. The germline V gene encodes CDR1 SEHNR and CDR2 FQNEAQ (reference sequence). The V gene end was trimmed by 3 bases and the J gene end by 0 bases; junction bases not matched to a gene: 10. The CDR3 nucleotides are TGTGCCAGCAGCTTCCTAACAGGGGGGATAAACTCTGGGGCCAACGTCCTGACTTTC. This codes for CASSFLTGGINSGANVLTF.